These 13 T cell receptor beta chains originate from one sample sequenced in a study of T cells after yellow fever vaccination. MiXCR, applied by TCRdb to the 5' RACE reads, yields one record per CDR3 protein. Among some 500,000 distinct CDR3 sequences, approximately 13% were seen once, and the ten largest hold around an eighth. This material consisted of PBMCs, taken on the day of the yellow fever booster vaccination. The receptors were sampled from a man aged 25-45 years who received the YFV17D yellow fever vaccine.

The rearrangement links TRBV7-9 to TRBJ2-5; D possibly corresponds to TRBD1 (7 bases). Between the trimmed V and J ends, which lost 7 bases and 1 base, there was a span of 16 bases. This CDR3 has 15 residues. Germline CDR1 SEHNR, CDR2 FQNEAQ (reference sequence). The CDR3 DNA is TGTGCCAGCACGGTACAGGGGAGGCTCCAAGAGACCCAGTACTTC. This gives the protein CASTVQGRLQETQYF.

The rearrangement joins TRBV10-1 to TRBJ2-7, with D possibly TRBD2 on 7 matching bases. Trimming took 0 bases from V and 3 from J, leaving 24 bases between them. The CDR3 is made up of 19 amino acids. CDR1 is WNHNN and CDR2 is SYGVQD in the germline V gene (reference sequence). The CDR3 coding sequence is TGCGCCAGCAGTGAGTCACCAGGGGCCCCGGGGCTAGCGGTCTACGAGCAGTACTTC. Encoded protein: CASSESPGAPGLAVYEQYF.

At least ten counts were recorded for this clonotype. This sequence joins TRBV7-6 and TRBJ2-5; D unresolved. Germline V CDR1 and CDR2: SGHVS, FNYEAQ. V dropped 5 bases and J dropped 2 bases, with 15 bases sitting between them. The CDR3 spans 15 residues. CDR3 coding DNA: TGTGCCAGCAGCCCAAATCGCCAGATACAAGAGACCCAGTACTTC. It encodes CASSPNRQIQETQYF.

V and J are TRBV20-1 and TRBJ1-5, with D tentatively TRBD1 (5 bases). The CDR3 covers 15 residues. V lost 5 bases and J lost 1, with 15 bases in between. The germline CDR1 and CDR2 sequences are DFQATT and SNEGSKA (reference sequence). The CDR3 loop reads CSARRTIGSNQPQHF. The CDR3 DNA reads TGCAGTGCTCGTCGGACAATCGGGAGCAATCAGCCCCAGCATTTT.

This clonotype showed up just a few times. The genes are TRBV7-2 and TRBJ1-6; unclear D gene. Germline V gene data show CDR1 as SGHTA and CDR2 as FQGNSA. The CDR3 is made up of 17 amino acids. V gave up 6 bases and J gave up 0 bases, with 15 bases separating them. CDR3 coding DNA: TGTGCCAGCAGGTCCTCTGACGGAAACTCCTATAATTCACCCCTCCACTTT. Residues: CASRSSDGNSYNSPLHF.

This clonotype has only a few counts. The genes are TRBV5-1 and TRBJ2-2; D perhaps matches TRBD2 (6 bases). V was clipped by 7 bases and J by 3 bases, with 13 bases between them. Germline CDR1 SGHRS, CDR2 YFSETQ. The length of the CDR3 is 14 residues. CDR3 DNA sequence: TGCGCCAGCCTCGGGAGTTCGGACACCGGGGAGCTGTTTTTT. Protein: CASLGSSDTGELFF.

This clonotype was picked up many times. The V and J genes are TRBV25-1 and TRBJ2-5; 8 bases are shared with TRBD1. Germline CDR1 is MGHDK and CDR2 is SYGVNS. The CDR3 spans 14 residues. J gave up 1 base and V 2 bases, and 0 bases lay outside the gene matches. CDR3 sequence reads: CASSETGGQETQYF. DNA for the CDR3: TGTGCCAGCAGTGAAACAGGGGGCCAAGAGACCCAGTACTTC.

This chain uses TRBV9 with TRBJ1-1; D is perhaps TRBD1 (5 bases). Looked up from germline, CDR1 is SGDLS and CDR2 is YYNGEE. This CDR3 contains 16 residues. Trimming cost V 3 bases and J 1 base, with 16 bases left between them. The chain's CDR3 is CASSGPGGVGNTEAFF. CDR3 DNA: TGTGCCAGCAGCGGTCCCGGGGGGGTCGGGAACACTGAAGCTTTCTTT.

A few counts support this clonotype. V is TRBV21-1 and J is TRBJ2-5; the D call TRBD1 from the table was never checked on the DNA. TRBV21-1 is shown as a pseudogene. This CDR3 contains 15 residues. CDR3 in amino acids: CASSSPGQVKETQYF. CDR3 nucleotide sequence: TGTGCCAGCAGCAGTCCGGGACAGGTAAAAGAGACCCAGTACTTC.

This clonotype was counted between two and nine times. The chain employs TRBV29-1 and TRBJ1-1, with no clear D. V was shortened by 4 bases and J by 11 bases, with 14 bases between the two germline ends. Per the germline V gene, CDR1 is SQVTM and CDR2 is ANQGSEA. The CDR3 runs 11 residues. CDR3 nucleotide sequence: TGCAGCGTTGCGGACGCACGAGAGGCTTTCTTT. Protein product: CSVADAREAFF.

The CDR3 nucleotides read TGTGCCAGCGTATCAAGGGGAGGGGCAGGGGGGCATGAGCAGTTCTTC. It is translated as CASVSRGGAGGHEQFF. V and J are TRBV6-2 or TRBV6-3 and TRBJ2-1, with D perhaps assigned TRBD1 or TRBD2 (7 bases each). The CDR3 has 16 residues. Trimming left V 8 bases short and J 8 bases short, with 25 bases between. The germline CDR1 and CDR2 sequences are MNHEY and SVGEGT.

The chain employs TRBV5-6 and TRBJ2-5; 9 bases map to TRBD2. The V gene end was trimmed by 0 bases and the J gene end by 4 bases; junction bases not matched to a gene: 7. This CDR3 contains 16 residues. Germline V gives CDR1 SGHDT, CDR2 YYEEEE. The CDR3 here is CASSLGGSGSPETQYF. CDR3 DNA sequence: TGTGCCAGCAGCTTGGGAGGTAGCGGGAGCCCAGAGACCCAGTACTTC.

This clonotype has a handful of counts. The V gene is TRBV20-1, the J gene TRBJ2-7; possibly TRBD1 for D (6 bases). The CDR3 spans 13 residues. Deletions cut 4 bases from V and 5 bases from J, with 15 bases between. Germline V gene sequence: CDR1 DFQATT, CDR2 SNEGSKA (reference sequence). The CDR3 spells CSAMGQGRDEQYF. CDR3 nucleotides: TGCAGTGCTATGGGGCAGGGGCGGGACGAGCAGTACTTC.